Each of the 23 T cell receptor beta chains below was sequenced from the same sample in a study of T cells in tuberculosis. The data were produced by immunoSEQ multiplex PCR, yet TCRdb's version contains in-frame clones alone and is incomplete. The top ten hold about 7.8% of the sample, which has about 30,000 clones, approximately 94% seen once. The sample taken for sequencing was PBMCs. These receptors all come from a donor aged 5-35 years with latent tuberculosis or without tuberculosis infection.

The chain joins TRBV2 to TRBJ2-1; 7 nucleotides line up with TRBD2. The ends lost 5 bases at V and 10 bases at J; junction bases unmatched: 11. From germline, CDR1 is SNHLY and CDR2 FYNNEI. The CDR3 consists of 14 residues. The chain's CDR3 is CASSYTTGAGEQFF. The CDR3 DNA reads TGTGCCAGCAGTTATACTACTGGAGCGGGGGAGCAGTTCTTC.

This chain links TRBV30 with TRBJ2-2; unclear D gene. Germline V gives CDR1 GTSNPN, CDR2 SVGIG (reference sequence). V was shortened by 0 bases and J by 6 bases, with 5 bases between the two germline ends. The CDR3 loop spans 12 amino acids. For the CDR3, the DNA is TGTGCCTGGAGTGTAGGAGCCGGGGAGCTGTTTTTT. Its translation: CAWSVGAGELFF.

V gene TRBV6-6 combines with J gene TRBJ1-1; D unresolved. The CDR3 is made up of 16 amino acids. Per germline, CDR1 MNHNY and CDR2 SVGAGI (reference sequence). The ends were cut back, 2 bases at V and 1 base at J, with 14 bases in the middle. CDR3 bases: TGTGCCAGCAGTTACCCTAGACCGTCTCAGAACACTGAAGCTTTCTTT. This sequence encodes CASSYPRPSQNTEAFF.

The chain carries TRBV6-6 and TRBJ1-1; D gene uncertain. The CDR3 runs to 15 residues. The V end lost 1 base, the J end lost 0 bases, and 9 bases lay between the germline ends. The germline gives CDR1 MNHNY, CDR2 SVGAGI (reference sequence). The CDR3 DNA follows: TGTGCCAGCAGTTACTGGGCAGGCCTGAACACTGAAGCTTTCTTT. Amino acids: CASSYWAGLNTEAFF.

The genes are TRBV4-3 and TRBJ2-3; TRBD2 agrees at 10 bases. Germline-derived CDR1 and CDR2 are LGHNA and YSLEER. Trimming cost V 1 base and J 4 bases; bases outside gene matches: 5. This CDR3 contains 16 residues. The CDR3 region is CASSQAGTSASDTQYF. The DNA for the CDR3 is TGCGCCAGCAGCCAAGCTGGGACTAGCGCTTCAGATACGCAGTATTTT.

The V and J genes are TRBV28 and TRBJ2-7; D unclear. The V gene's germline CDR1 is MDHEN and CDR2 SYDVKM. The CDR3 sequence is 19 residues long. Trimming cost V 2 bases and J 0 bases, with 23 bases left between them. The CDR3 coding sequence is TGTGCCAGCAGTTTAGCTTTCGGAACTATCGAGGATTTCTCCTACGAGCAGTACTTC. Its translation: CASSLAFGTIEDFSYEQYF.

This rearrangement joins TRBV5-6 to TRBJ1-1; D perhaps matches TRBD1 (5 bases). V was trimmed by 2 bases and J by 7 bases, leaving 15 bases between them. CDR1 SGHDT and CDR2 YYEEEE come from the germline V gene. The CDR3 has 14 residues. The CDR3 sequence is CASSFPGYAGEAFF. The CDR3 DNA reads as TGTGCCAGCAGCTTCCCAGGGTATGCTGGTGAAGCTTTCTTT.

The V gene is TRBV6-5, the J gene TRBJ2-1, with 7 bases fitting TRBD2. The CDR3 is 14 amino acids. After removal of 6 bases from V and 1 base from J, the junction contained 3 bases not matched to a gene. Germline loops: CDR1 MNHEY, CDR2 SVGAGI. The CDR3 DNA sequence: TGTGCCAGCAGCCGCGGGGGTTCCTACAATGAGCAGTTCTTC. Translated: CASSRGGSYNEQFF.

J is TRBJ1-2 and V is TRBV11-2; 9 nucleotides match TRBD1. The junction had 3 bases not matched to a gene; V was cut back by 5 bases and J by 5 bases. CDR3 length: 13 amino acids. Per germline, CDR1 SGHAT and CDR2 FQNNGV. CDR3 nucleotides: TGTGCCAGCAGCGGAGGGACAGGGTATGGCTACACCTTC. Protein: CASSGGTGYGYTF.

This clone was recorded once. This chain connects TRBV7-2 to TRBJ2-2; D unclear. Germline V gene sequence: CDR1 SGHTA, CDR2 FQGNSA. The CDR3 consists of 13 residues. Trimming cost V 3 bases and J 4 bases, with 6 bases left between them. CDR3 nucleotides: TGTGCCAGCAGCTTTTTTCTCACCGGGGAGCTGTTTTTT. Protein: CASSFFLTGELFF.

This rearrangement joins TRBV9 to TRBJ2-1, with D tentatively TRBD2 (6 bases). This CDR3 region has 15 residues. V lost 2 bases and J lost 2, with 11 bases in between. Germline V gene sequence: CDR1 SGDLS, CDR2 YYNGEE. CDR3 protein: CASSVGGGPYNEQFF. The CDR3 nucleotides are TGTGCCAGCAGCGTTGGAGGAGGGCCCTACAATGAGCAGTTCTTC.

This clone is medium-sized (0.01 to 0.1%). This chain links TRBV28 with TRBJ2-1; no reliable D call. The V gene's germline CDR1 is MDHEN and CDR2 SYDVKM. Trimming took 2 bases from V and 3 from J, leaving 5 bases between them. This CDR3 spans 13 amino acids. The CDR3 coding sequence is TGTGCCAGCAGTTTAGTCAGCTACAATGAGCAGTTCTTC. Translation gives CASSLVSYNEQFF. Based on the CDR3 plus reference TRBV28 and TRBJ2-1, the full variable domain is DVKVTQSSRYLVKRTGEKVFLECVQDMDHENMFWYRQDPGLGLRLIYFSYDVKMKEKGDIPEGYSVSREKKERFSLILESASTNQTSMYLCASSLVSYNEQFFGPGTRLTVL.

The V gene is TRBV4-1, the J gene TRBJ2-1; 9 bases are shared with TRBD2. Germline trimming cut 1 base from V and 9 bases from J; bases unmatched to any gene: 7. Germline V gene lookup returns CDR1 MGHRA and CDR2 YSYEKL. The CDR3 covers 15 residues. The CDR3 reads CASSQGSGRSREQFF. CDR3 coding DNA: TGCGCCAGCAGCCAAGGTAGCGGGAGATCCCGTGAGCAGTTCTTC.

The CDR3 here is CASSVVGQGKEGYTF. Here the CDR3 DNA reads TGTGCCAGCAGCGTAGTGGGGCAGGGCAAGGAAGGCTACACCTTC. V is TRBV9 and J is TRBJ1-2, with D perhaps matching TRBD1 (5 bases). Trimming took off 0 bases at V and 8 bases at J, with 17 bases between the two ends. The CDR3 is 15 amino acids. The germline V gene has CDR1 SGDLS and CDR2 YYNGEE.

CDR3 protein: CAGGQGGGYTF. The CDR3 nucleotides are TGTGCCGGGGGACAGGGGGGTGGCTACACCTTC. This chain connects TRBV30 to TRBJ1-2; the match to TRBD1 covers 11 bases. This CDR3 spans 11 amino acids. CDR1 is GTSNPN, CDR2 SVGIG, per germline (reference sequence). The V segment lost 8 bases and the J segment 7 bases; nucleotides outside the gene matches: 3.

The chain employs TRBV25-1 and TRBJ1-2, with D possibly TRBD1 on 6 matching bases. Looked up from germline, CDR1 is MGHDK and CDR2 is SYGVNS. The CDR3 is made up of 14 amino acids. V was shortened by 0 bases and J by 8 bases, with 13 bases between the two germline ends. Written as DNA, the CDR3 is TGTGCCAGCAGTGAATACAGGGGCTCCCACGGCTACACCTTC. This encodes CASSEYRGSHGYTF.

The chain is built from TRBV10-3 and TRBJ2-2; 8 bases are a match to TRBD1. Germline V CDR1 and CDR2: ENHRY, SYGVKD. This CDR3 has 15 residues. J was trimmed by 4 bases and V by 7 bases; bases with no gene match: 8. The CDR3 region is CAIKGGQVLTGELFF. CDR3 DNA: TGTGCCATCAAAGGGGGACAGGTGCTCACCGGGGAGCTGTTTTTT.

V and J are TRBV10-1 and TRBJ1-2; D ambiguous. V lost 0 bases, J lost 1 base, and 3 bases lay in between. This CDR3 is 13 amino acids long. The germline V gene encodes CDR1 WNHNN and CDR2 SYGVQD (reference sequence). CDR3 sequence reads: CASSESSNYGYTF. The CDR3 region has the DNA TGCGCCAGCAGTGAGTCGAGTAACTATGGCTACACCTTC.

The chain employs TRBV11-2 and TRBJ1-1; D is uncertain. V lost 5 bases and J lost 5, with 15 bases in between. Germline CDR1 is SGHAT and CDR2 is FQNNGV. This CDR3 has 14 amino acids. Here the CDR3 reads CASSTGPRRTEAFF. The CDR3 nucleotides are TGTGCCAGCAGCACCGGTCCTAGGCGGACTGAAGCTTTCTTT. The full variable domain, its missing parts supplied by reference TRBV11-2 and TRBJ1-1, is EAGVAQSPRYKIIEKRQSVAFWCNPISGHATLYWYQQILGQGPKLLIQFQNNGVVDDSQLPKDRFSAERLKGVDSTLKIQPAKLEDSAVYLCASSTGPRRTEAFFGQGTRLTVV.

The chain is built from TRBV12-5 and TRBJ2-4; possibly TRBD1 for D (7 bases). Germline-derived CDR1 and CDR2 are LGHNT and FRNRAP. The CDR3 is 13 residues long. V gave up 4 bases and J gave up 8 bases, with 12 bases separating them. The chain's CDR3 is CASGYTRGDIQYF. CDR3 DNA sequence: TGTGCTAGTGGTTATACCAGGGGGGACATTCAGTACTTC.

The rearrangement joins TRBV5-8 to TRBJ2-7; D may be TRBD1 (5 bases). Germline lookup yields CDR1 SGHTS and CDR2 YDEGEE. The CDR3 spans 12 residues. V was clipped by 0 bases and J by 5 bases, with 6 bases between them. The chain's CDR3 is CASSLGGHEQYF. The CDR3, as DNA: TGTGCCAGCAGCTTGGGGGGCCACGAGCAGTACTTC.

This chain joins TRBV7-9 and TRBJ2-7, with a tentative D call TRBD1 (6 bases). Deletions cut 1 base from V and 1 base from J, with 8 bases between. The length of the CDR3 is 14 residues. From germline, CDR1 is SEHNR and CDR2 FQNEAQ (reference sequence). CDR3 in DNA: TGTGCCAGCAGCTTAGTGGGGGCATCCTACGAGCAGTACTTC. Its protein is CASSLVGASYEQYF.

The CDR3 DNA follows: TGTGCCAGTGGGCCGTCCGCGGGGCATGTCGGGGAGCTGTTTTTT. It translates to CASGPSAGHVGELFF. V gene TRBV6-5 combines with J gene TRBJ2-2, with D possibly matching TRBD2 (6 bases). Germline V gene lookup returns CDR1 MNHEY and CDR2 SVGAGI. The CDR3 is 15 amino acids. V was pared by 9 bases and J by 7 bases, with 21 bases between.